These T cell receptor beta chains were read from a single sample in a study of T cell responses to AZD1222 COVID-19 vaccine. Profiling relied on immunoSEQ multiplex PCR, and the TCRdb table lists in-frame clones only, not all of them. Among over 140,000 clones listed, nearly 95% were seen once. The source was peripheral blood, collected 28 days after the second AZD1222 dose. These receptors all stem from an adult who received the AZD1222 COVID-19 vaccine. Each CDR3 is given with its conserved first and last residue. D genes are given only for firm matches. Part of the rows lack a size; the others show once, few, many or a class for expanded clones.

size	V	length	D	J	CDR3	DNA
-	TRBV5-1	14	-	TRBJ2-1	CASSLADISNEQFF	TGCGCCAGCAGCTTGGCAGACATCTCCAATGAGCAGTTCTTC
-	TRBV11-2	15	TRBD2	TRBJ2-2	CASSLAAGVAGELFF	TGTGCCAGCAGCTTAGCAGCGGGAGTTGCCGGGGAGCTGTTTTTT
-	TRBV10-1	13	-	TRBJ1-1	CARPRGLDTEAFF	TGCGCCAGACCTAGGGGTTTGGACACTGAAGCTTTCTTT
-	TRBV7-3	13	-	TRBJ1-1	CASSRQENTEAFF	TGTGCCAGCAGCCGACAGGAGAACACTGAAGCTTTCTTT
-	TRBV7-9	14	-	TRBJ1-4	CASTLTAEKEKLFF	TGTGCCAGCACCCTGACAGCCGAAAAGGAAAAACTGTTTTTT
-	TRBV6-1	14	TRBD2	TRBJ2-7	CASSEAGGFYEQYF	TGTGCCAGCAGTGAGGCGGGGGGCTTCTACGAGCAGTACTTC
few	TRBV7-2	13	-	TRBJ2-7	CASSLASPYEQYF	TGTGCCAGCAGCTTAGCCAGTCCCTACGAGCAGTACTTC
-	TRBV7-9	13	-	TRBJ2-3	CASSLPGTDTQYF	TGTGCCAGCAGCTTACCGGGCACAGATACGCAGTATTTT
-	TRBV4-1	17	-	TRBJ1-2	CASSQDLEVGGRNGYTF	TGCGCCAGCAGCCAAGATTTGGAAGTAGGGGGAAGGAATGGCTACACCTTC
-	TRBV5-1	14	TRBD2	TRBJ2-5	CASSLTSGSETQYF	TGCGCCAGCAGCTTGACTAGCGGGAGTGAGACCCAGTACTTC
-	TRBV7-2	17	TRBD2	TRBJ2-3	CASSLGAVSGRADTQYF	TGTGCCAGCAGTTTGGGGGCCGTTAGCGGGAGGGCGGATACGCAGTATTTT
-	TRBV24-1	15	TRBD1	TRBJ2-7	CATSDPGQASYEQYF	TGTGCCACCAGTGATCCAGGACAGGCCTCCTACGAGCAGTACTTC
-	TRBV28	15	TRBD1	TRBJ2-1	CASSLITQGNAEQFF	TGTGCCAGCAGTTTAATCACACAGGGGAATGCTGAGCAGTTCTTC
once	TRBV27	17	TRBD1	TRBJ1-2	CASSRSRDRGLLGGYTF	TGTGCCAGCAGCCGCTCCCGGGACAGGGGACTTTTAGGTGGCTACACCTTC
-	TRBV10-2	13	-	TRBJ2-7	CASSAGSRGEQYF	TGCGCCAGCAGTGCTGGTAGCAGGGGCGAGCAGTACTTC
-	TRBV5-1	12	-	TRBJ2-5	CASSWGAETQYF	TGCGCCAGCAGCTGGGGGGCAGAGACCCAGTACTTC
few	TRBV11-2	15	TRBD2	TRBJ2-1	CASRLTTSGSNEQFF	TGTGCCAGCAGACTAACGACTAGCGGGAGCAATGAGCAGTTCTTC
-	TRBV18	15	-	TRBJ1-4	CASSPSSGTQEKLFF	TGTGCCAGCTCACCTTCGTCTGGGACTCAAGAAAAACTGTTTTTT
-	TRBV5-6	15	TRBD1	TRBJ2-7	CASSLGDRGLYEQYF	TGTGCCAGCAGCTTGGGGGACAGGGGGCTCTACGAGCAGTACTTC
-	TRBV9	15	TRBD1	TRBJ2-1	CASSPRQGNYNEQFF	TGTGCCAGCAGCCCCCGACAGGGGAACTACAATGAGCAGTTCTTC
-	TRBV25-1	16	TRBD1	TRBJ2-5	CASSEYMGQGQETQYF	TGTGCCAGCAGTGAATATATGGGACAGGGCCAAGAGACCCAGTACTTC
-	TRBV6-2/TRBV6-3	11	-	TRBJ1-1	CASSNRDLDFF	TGTGCCAGCAGTAACCGGGACCTGGATTTCTTT
-	TRBV19	14	-	TRBJ1-2	CASSSTGISYGYTF	TGTGCCAGTAGTAGTACAGGGATTAGCTATGGCTACACCTTC
-	TRBV7-9	15	TRBD2	TRBJ2-7	CASSIGLAGAYEQYF	TGTGCCAGCAGCATCGGACTAGCGGGGGCCTACGAGCAGTACTTC
once	TRBV6-5	14	-	TRBJ2-2	CASIRTENTGELFF	TGTGCCAGCATTCGGACGGAGAACACCGGGGAGCTGTTTTTT
-	TRBV11-2	15	TRBD2	TRBJ2-5	CASSSQGLAGETQYF	TGTGCCAGCAGCTCCCAGGGACTAGCGGGAGAGACCCAGTACTTC
-	TRBV6-2/TRBV6-3	13	TRBD1	TRBJ2-2	CASSNRGIGELFF	TGTGCCAGCAGCAACAGGGGTATCGGGGAGCTGTTTTTT
-	TRBV14	11	-	TRBJ2-7	CASSLSGEQYF	TGTGCCAGCAGCCTTAGCGGTGAGCAGTACTTC
once	TRBV2	15	TRBD1	TRBJ2-3	CASTTGGIYTDTQYF	TGTGCCAGCACCACAGGGGGCATTTACACAGATACGCAGTATTTT
-	TRBV12-3/TRBV12-4	13	-	TRBJ1-2	CASRNSGGYGYTF	TGTGCCAGCAGAAATTCGGGAGGCTATGGCTACACCTTC
few	TRBV29-1	13	-	TRBJ1-1	CSVSLHGNTEAFF	TGCAGCGTCTCCCTCCACGGGAACACTGAAGCTTTCTTT
-	TRBV27	15	-	TRBJ2-7	CASSPQLSIFYEQYF	TGTGCCAGCAGTCCACAGCTGTCGATTTTTTACGAGCAGTACTTC
-	TRBV28	18	TRBD1	TRBJ1-5	CASSFSGQGQYSNQPQHF	TGTGCCAGCAGTTTTTCAGGACAGGGACAATATAGCAATCAGCCCCAGCATTTT
-	TRBV6-4	14	-	TRBJ1-2	CASTLPGRTYGYTF	TGTGCCAGCACCCTGCCGGGCAGGACCTATGGCTACACCTTC
-	TRBV4-2	15	-	TRBJ1-2	CASSQGASSGNGYTF	TGTGCCAGCAGCCAAGGGGCCAGTTCGGGGAATGGCTACACCTTC
-	TRBV20-1	14	TRBD2	TRBJ2-7	CSASLGRGSYEQYF	TGCAGTGCTAGTCTCGGGAGGGGCTCCTACGAGCAGTACTTC
-	TRBV19	14	TRBD1	TRBJ1-4	CASSWTGGSEKLFF	TGTGCCAGTAGTTGGACAGGGGGAAGTGAAAAACTGTTTTTT
few	TRBV5-1	13	TRBD1	TRBJ1-6	CASSVDRSRPLHF	TGCGCCAGCAGCGTGGACAGGTCAAGACCCCTCCACTTT
-	TRBV7-9	12	-	TRBJ2-1	CASSHTYNEQFF	TGTGCCAGCAGCCACACCTACAATGAGCAGTTCTTC
-	TRBV7-8	19	TRBD2	TRBJ2-3	CASSWRTSGTFSSTDTQYF	TGTGCCAGCAGCTGGCGGACTAGCGGGACCTTTTCTAGCACAGATACGCAGTATTTT